Following are 20 T cell receptor beta chains from one sample sequenced in a study of blood T cell repertoires in COVID-19. Sequencing was performed with immunoSEQ multiplex PCR; in TCRdb, only in-frame clones are kept and a portion is missing. The data contain about 100,000 clones, 88% of them singletons. Sequencing was carried out using peripheral blood. These receptors all stem from a human donor in a cohort sampled during active COVID-19.

This clone was found once. The rearrangement joins TRBV7-2 to TRBJ2-3; 11 bases map to TRBD2. The CDR3 is 16 amino acids. CDR1 and CDR2 from the germline V gene are SGHTA and FQGNSA. After removal of 2 bases from V and 2 bases from J, the junction contained 3 bases not matched to a gene. This CDR3 is CASSLLGLAATDTQYF. CDR3 bases: TGTGCCAGCAGCTTATTGGGACTAGCGGCCACAGATACGCAGTATTTT.

CDR3 residues: CASSSGTGLIYEQYF. The CDR3 coding sequence is TGTGCCAGCAGTTCTGGGACAGGCCTGATCTACGAGCAGTACTTC. The rearrangement uses TRBV27 and TRBJ2-7; 8 nucleotides align to TRBD1. V lost 4 bases, J lost 3 bases, and 8 bases stayed unmatched. Germline V gene lookup returns CDR1 MNHEY and CDR2 SMNVEV (reference sequence). The CDR3 totals 15 residues.

The rearrangement links TRBV3-1 (or the pseudogene TRBV3-2) to TRBJ2-3; tentative D call: TRBD2 (5 bases). Trimming removed 3 bases at V and 5 bases at J, with 12 bases between. The CDR3 is made up of 14 amino acids. CDR1 is LGHDT and CDR2 is YNNKEL in the germline V gene (reference sequence). In nucleotides, the CDR3 is TGTGCCAGCAGCCATTATGGGAGAATAGATACGCAGTATTTT. Its protein is CASSHYGRIDTQYF.

The chain carries TRBV6-5 and TRBJ2-1; 10 bases fit TRBD2. This CDR3 has 16 amino acids. V dropped 4 bases and J dropped 5; count of bases not matched to a gene: 8. Germline CDR1 is MNHEY and CDR2 is SVGAGI. The CDR3 nucleotides read TGTGCCAGCAGTTCCAGAGTAGCGGGAGGAAACAATGAGCAGTTCTTC. Translation: CASSSRVAGGNNEQFF.

This clone was seen only a few times. As DNA, the CDR3 is TGTGCCAGCAGCGGCCGGGACAGGGTTGGCGGGGAGCTGTTTTTT. This sequence encodes CASSGRDRVGGELFF. The V call is TRBV9, the J call TRBJ2-2; 9 nucleotides align to TRBD1. V shed 3 bases, J shed 7 bases, and the junction held 7 bases outside the gene matches. The CDR3 extends over 15 amino acids. In germline, CDR1 is SGDLS, CDR2 YYNGEE.

The chain has TRBV7-9 and TRBJ1-5; TRBD1 matches at 7 bases. V was clipped by 1 base and J by 1 base; unmatched bases: 4. The germline V gene encodes CDR1 SEHNR and CDR2 FQNEAQ (reference sequence). The CDR3 has 16 amino acids. CDR3: CASSLGQGRSNQPQHF. The CDR3 DNA sequence: TGTGCCAGCAGCTTAGGACAGGGCAGAAGCAATCAGCCCCAGCATTTT.

This rearrangement joins TRBV11-2 to TRBJ2-7, with TRBD1 as a possible D gene (6 bases). This CDR3 contains 14 residues. Trimming stripped 5 bases from V and 4 bases from J, with 15 bases between. CDR1 is SGHAT and CDR2 is FQNNGV in the germline V gene. This chain's CDR3 is CASSHTTGWYEQYF. The CDR3, as DNA: TGTGCCAGCAGCCATACAACAGGGTGGTACGAGCAGTACTTC. The full variable domain, rest sourced from reference TRBV11-2 and TRBJ2-7, is EAGVAQSPRYKIIEKRQSVAFWCNPISGHATLYWYQQILGQGPKLLIQFQNNGVVDDSQLPKDRFSAERLKGVDSTLKIQPAKLEDSAVYLCASSHTTGWYEQYFGPGTRLTVT.

CDR3 nucleotides: TGTGCCAGCAGTGGGTGGGGAGGCAATCAGCCCCAGCATTTT. Protein: CASSGWGGNQPQHF. The rearrangement links TRBV28 to TRBJ1-5, with D hard to call. V was pared by 5 bases and J by 2 bases, with 10 bases between. This CDR3 comprises 14 residues. The V gene's germline CDR1 is MDHEN and CDR2 SYDVKM.

The CDR3 protein is CASSLYLSLEQYF. The CDR3 region has the DNA TGTGCCAGCAGTTTATATTTGAGTTTGGAGCAGTACTTC. J is TRBJ2-7 and V is TRBV27, with unresolved D. The CDR3 length is 13 residues. V lost 1 base, J lost 7 bases, and 11 bases lay in between. From germline, CDR1 is MNHEY and CDR2 SMNVEV (reference sequence).

V usage is TRBV12-5 and J usage is TRBJ2-1, with D maybe TRBD2 (6 bases). CDR1 LGHNT and CDR2 FRNRAP come from the germline V gene. V lost 0 bases and J lost 0, with 12 bases in between. This CDR3 comprises 17 residues. The CDR3 DNA sequence: TGTGCTAGTGGTTTGGTCCCGGACGGGAGCTCCTACAATGAGCAGTTCTTC. Protein: CASGLVPDGSSYNEQFF.

Only a few counts were recorded for this clone. This sequence joins TRBV19 and TRBJ1-2; tentative D call: TRBD1 (5 bases). V was shortened by 4 bases and J by 4 bases, with 16 bases between the two germline ends. The CDR3 contains 15 residues. The germline V gene encodes CDR1 LNHDA and CDR2 SQIVND (reference sequence). The CDR3 protein is CASSRGRQGIYGYTF. Written as DNA, the CDR3 is TGTGCCAGTAGTAGGGGGAGGCAGGGCATCTATGGCTACACCTTC. Full variable domain (rest looked up from reference TRBV19 and TRBJ1-2): DGGITQSPKYLFRKEGQNVTLSCEQNLNHDAMYWYRQDPGQGLRLIYYSQIVNDFQKGDIAEGYSVSREKKESFPLTVTSAQKNPTAFYLCASSRGRQGIYGYTFGSGTRLTVV.

V is TRBV28 and J is TRBJ2-5; 7 nucleotides match TRBD1. Germline assignment: CDR1 MDHEN and CDR2 SYDVKM. The CDR3 has 14 amino acids. The ends lost 4 bases at V and 2 bases at J; junction bases unmatched: 4. CDR3 nucleotides: TGTGCCAGCAGTTCCGGGACAGTACAAGAGACCCAGTACTTC. Translation: CASSSGTVQETQYF.

CDR3 nucleotide sequence: TGTGCCAGCTCGCACTTAGCGGGAGGGTATTACGAGCAGTACTTC. Amino acids: CASSHLAGGYYEQYF. The chain couples TRBV18 to TRBJ2-7; 11 bases line up with TRBD2. In germline, CDR1 is KGHSH, CDR2 LQKENI. CDR3 length: 15 residues. V lost 6 bases and J lost 4; bases outside the gene matches: 8. Using reference TRBV18 and TRBJ2-7 for the parts outside the CDR3, the full variable domain is NAGVMQNPRHLVRRRGQEARLRCSPMKGHSHVYWYRQLPEEGLKFMVYLQKENIIDESGMPKERFSAEFPKEGPSILRIQQVVRGDSAAYFCASSHLAGGYYEQYFGPGTRLTVT.

CDR3 nucleotides: TGTGCCAGCAGCTCGGGACTAGCGGGAGTGACAGATACGCAGTATTTT. Amino acid sequence: CASSSGLAGVTDTQYF. J is TRBJ2-3 and V is TRBV7-2, with 14 bases aligning to TRBD2. CDR3 length: 16 amino acids. Trimming removed 4 bases from V and 3 bases from J; junction bases left unmatched: 3. Per the germline V gene, CDR1 is SGHTA and CDR2 is FQGNSA.

The chain carries TRBV11-2 and TRBJ2-6, with D unclear. From germline, CDR1 is SGHAT and CDR2 FQNNGV. Deletions cut 6 bases from V and 4 bases from J, with 7 bases between. The CDR3 sequence is 13 residues long. CDR3 sequence reads: CASSPQGANVLTF. In DNA, the CDR3 is TGTGCCAGCAGTCCACAGGGGGCCAACGTCCTGACTTTC.

V gene TRBV3-1 (or the pseudogene TRBV3-2) combines with J gene TRBJ2-5; TRBD1 is a possible D gene (6 bases). The germline gives CDR1 LGHDT, CDR2 YNNKEL (reference sequence). Trimming pared 1 base from V and 5 bases from J, leaving 11 bases between. The CDR3 runs to 14 residues. The CDR3 nucleotides are TGTGCCAGCAGCCAAGCCAACAGGGTCGAGACCCAGTACTTC. Translating it yields CASSQANRVETQYF.

The gene calls are TRBV6-5 and TRBJ1-1; no clear D gene. Deletions cut 6 bases from V and 1 base from J, with 9 bases between. From germline, CDR1 is MNHEY and CDR2 SVGAGI. The CDR3 is 13 residues long. Here the CDR3 DNA reads TGTGCCAGCAGGAGTGAAGAGAACACTGAAGCTTTCTTT. It is translated as CASRSEENTEAFF.

This chain connects TRBV29-1 to TRBJ2-7; D is perhaps TRBD1 (6 bases). Germline V CDR1 and CDR2: SQVTM, ANQGSEA. The V gene lost 6 bases and the J gene lost 0 bases, with 9 bases spanning the gap. The CDR3 totals 12 residues. The CDR3: CSVQGFSYEQYF. The CDR3 nucleotides are TGCAGCGTACAGGGATTCTCCTACGAGCAGTACTTC.

This chain links TRBV19 with TRBJ2-1, with TRBD2 as a possible D gene (7 bases). V was shortened by 6 bases and J by 8 bases, with 23 bases between the two germline ends. Germline V gene sequence: CDR1 LNHDA, CDR2 SQIVND (reference sequence). The CDR3 contains 16 residues. The CDR3 reads CASSPRWGRDTDEQFF. The CDR3 nucleotides are TGTGCCAGTAGCCCCCGGTGGGGGAGGGACACCGATGAGCAGTTCTTC.

This chain joins TRBV28 and TRBJ1-2; TRBD1 aligns across 8 bases. The CDR3 spans 14 residues. Trimming took 5 bases from V and 2 from J; bases not matched to a gene: 4. CDR1 is MDHEN and CDR2 is SYDVKM in the germline V gene. The DNA of the CDR3 is TGTGCCAGCAGTCGCGGACAGGGAAACTATGGCTACACCTTC. Encoded protein: CASSRGQGNYGYTF.